Listed below are T cell receptor beta chains from one sample, sequenced in a study of shared clonotypes between healthy human individuals. Generated by immunoSEQ multiplex PCR, the TCRdb table keeps only in-frame clones and is missing some. The sample carries some 800,000 clones, approximately 92% recorded once. The sample was naive CD8+ T cells sorted from blood. The receptor source for this set is a man aged 30-40 years in good health. Each CDR3 is given with its conserved first and last residue.

J,V,CDR3
TRBJ2-3,TRBV5-1,CARRGTDRNPKDAHTQYF
TRBJ2-2,TRBV5-5,CASSLAVGNTGELFF
TRBJ2-1,TRBV15,CATSRGWRAGGSASYNEQFF
TRBJ2-1,TRBV19,CASSRRSSYNEQFF
TRBJ2-5,TRBV9,CASSERRDPENQETQYF
TRBJ1-3,TRBV6-5,CASTALGGSGNTIYF
TRBJ2-7,TRBV28,CASSLPRTSVSYEQYF
TRBJ2-3,TRBV9,CASSSQARAEDTDTQYF
TRBJ2-7,TRBV27,CASSYRSSYEQYF
TRBJ2-2,TRBV13,CASSSQNTGELFF
TRBJ2-7,TRBV27,CASSLDRGHEQYF
TRBJ2-1,TRBV5-6,CASSLGRRDRVYNEQFF
TRBJ2-1,TRBV7-6,CASSLAHRESSYNEQFF
TRBJ1-1,TRBV7-9,CAIAGRRAFF
TRBJ2-3,TRBV29-1,CSVGGGRDLTDTQYF
TRBJ1-3,TRBV21-1,CASSKVARGISGNTIYF
TRBJ2-7,TRBV9,CASSEGSGGPYEQYF
TRBJ2-1,TRBV7-8,CASSTETSVDSSYNEQFF
TRBJ2-7,TRBV7-6,CASSPGVEQYF
TRBJ2-1,TRBV27,CASQSAGVYNEQFF
TRBJ1-4,TRBV7-9,CASRAGYGEKLFF